The clone carrying this TCR beta chain came up many times. Germline values: CDR1 SNHLY, CDR2 FYNNEI. This CDR3 is 17 amino acids long. Trimming removed 6 bases at V and 0 bases at J, with 18 bases between. This entry comes from a study of regulatory T cells in long-lasting Graves disease. The time point denotes: newly diagnosed GD, antithyroid drugs for less than 3 months. There was RNA extracted from PBMCs, and the TCR library was made from it. Libraries of TCR beta came from iRepertoire HTBI primers plus Arm-PCR of CDR3 regions. One entry per CDR3 protein, called by TCRdb with MiXCR from the multiplex PCR reads. The table has 300,000 to 400,000 distinct CDR3 sequences, around 15% seen once. This sample also appeared in a second study, on T cells in Graves' hyperthyroidism and ophthalmopathy.

The sequenced sample was peripheral blood mononuclear cells (PBMCs), obtained at new diagnosis, from a patient treated with antithyroid drugs. The chain couples TRBV2 to TRBJ1-5, with D possibly matching TRBD1 (5 bases). This TCR derives from a middle-aged man with Graves disease. The DNA for the CDR3 is TGTGCCAGCAGCGGGGTAGGGGCTCCTATTAGCAATCAGCCCCAGCATTTT. Amino acid sequence: CASSGVGAPISNQPQHF.